Included here is one TCR beta chain sequence, with context. Its antigen remains unidentified. The sample comes from a study of T cell responses to AZD1222 COVID-19 vaccine. Regarding the study as a whole: In a largely white British group with more females than males, clonal diversity was possibly underestimated. Baseline seropositivity characterized only a handful of AZD1222 recipients.

The repertoire was sequenced with immunoSEQ multiplex PCR; TCRdb's copy has only in-frame clones and lacks some. In the table there are about 120,000 clones, 85% to 90% of which are singletons. Here the sequenced sample was peripheral blood, taken on day 0 of AZD1222 vaccination. The sequence was obtained from an adult in good health.

DNA for the CDR3: TGTGCCAGCAGTCCCTGGGACACGGGTAGCAATCAGCCCCAGCATTTT. This codes for CASSPWDTGSNQPQHF. The J gene is TRBJ1-5, the V gene TRBV27, with D perhaps matching TRBD1 (6 bases). The CDR3 covers 16 residues. Trimming cost V 5 bases and J 0 bases, with 14 bases left between them. CDR1 and CDR2 (germline): MNHEY, SMNVEV (reference sequence).